These 27 T cell receptor beta chains originate from one sample sequenced in a study of cytomegalovirus exposure and HLA in healthy donors (dated by TCRdb to 2016 to 2017). The library was produced with the immunoSEQ multiplex PCR assay. A mixture of 60 forward primers for TCR Vbeta segments and 13 reverse primers for TCR Jbeta segments was used in the multiplex PCR. This immuneACCESS table, as held by TCRdb, lists in-frame sequences with V and J called but not all clones. Of the missing ones, under half trace to an unresolved V gene in checked studies; the others have no known cause. Recorded for this sample are under 150,000 clones; 65% to 85% of them occurred a single time. Jointly, the top ten make up around 2.5% of the sample. Material for sequencing was PBMCs. The receptors stem from a male donor in good health and CMV-seronegative.

Only a few counts were recorded for this clone. The chain couples TRBV5-1 to TRBJ1-1; no clear D gene. The CDR3 has 14 residues. Trimming removed 0 bases at V and 2 bases at J, with 8 bases between. Germline V gene lookup returns CDR1 SGHRS and CDR2 YFSETQ. CDR3 residues: CASSLDGTNTEAFF. CDR3 sequence (DNA): TGCGCCAGCAGCTTGGATGGCACCAACACTGAAGCTTTCTTT.

This clone appeared a few times. In nucleotides, the CDR3 is TGCAGCGTTAGGGACAGGGCTTTAGCCAAAAACATTCAGTACTTC. This gives the protein CSVRDRALAKNIQYF. The chain carries TRBV29-1 and TRBJ2-4, with 9 bases fitting TRBD1. Germline V lookup: CDR1 SQVTM, CDR2 ANQGSEA. CDR3 length equals 15 residues. V gave up 5 bases and J gave up 0 bases; unmatched junction bases: 5.

This clone was detected only a few times. CDR3 DNA sequence: TGTGCCAGCAGCCCTTCCCCGGGGGGGACGGACTACGAGCAGTACTTC. Protein: CASSPSPGGTDYEQYF. The chain carries TRBV7-9 and TRBJ2-7; 8 bases are a match to TRBD2. The CDR3 has 16 residues. CDR1 and CDR2 (germline): SEHNR, FQNEAQ (reference sequence). Trimming cost V 5 bases and J 3 bases; bases outside gene matches: 12.

This chain joins TRBV5-6 and TRBJ2-5; 10 bases fit TRBD2. Looked up from germline, CDR1 is SGHDT and CDR2 is YYEEEE. Germline trimming cut 1 base from V and 5 bases from J; bases unmatched to any gene: 5. The CDR3 extends over 15 amino acids. The CDR3 region is CASSLSLAGAETQYF. The DNA for the CDR3 is TGTGCCAGCAGCTTGTCCCTAGCGGGAGCTGAGACCCAGTACTTC. Looking up the rest from reference TRBV5-6 and TRBJ2-5 gives the full variable domain: DAGVTQSPTHLIKTRGQQVTLRCSPKSGHDTVSWYQQALGQGPQFIFQYYEEEERQRGNFPDRFSGHQFPNYSSELNVNALLLGDSALYLCASSLSLAGAETQYFGPGTRLLVL.

The V and J genes are TRBV30 and TRBJ2-7, with 8 bases matching TRBD1. Per the germline V gene, CDR1 is GTSNPN and CDR2 is SVGIG (reference sequence). CDR3 length: 15 residues. Unmatched junction bases numbered 7, after V lost 1 base and J lost 2 bases. CDR3 nucleotides: TGTGCCTGGAGTGCAACAGGGGGTCCGACCTACGAGCAGTACTTC. Protein product: CAWSATGGPTYEQYF.

This chain connects TRBV7-9 to TRBJ2-5; perhaps TRBD2 as D (6 bases). This CDR3 is 13 amino acids long. Germline CDR1 SEHNR, CDR2 FQNEAQ (reference sequence). Deletions cut 6 bases from V and 3 bases from J, with 11 bases between. This chain's CDR3 is CASRTGEEETQYF. CDR3 nucleotide sequence: TGTGCCAGCAGGACGGGAGAAGAAGAGACCCAGTACTTC.

The chain links TRBV15 to TRBJ1-1; D is possibly TRBD1 (6 bases). Trimming shortened V by 2 bases and J by 0 bases, and 13 bases separated the two germline ends. The germline V gene has CDR1 LNHNV and CDR2 YYDKDF (reference sequence). This CDR3 comprises 16 residues. CDR3 in amino acids: CATSRHSGAMNTEAFF. The CDR3 region has the DNA TGTGCCACCAGCAGACACTCAGGGGCGATGAACACTGAAGCTTTCTTT.

The rearrangement uses TRBV6-5 and TRBJ2-7, with 7 bases identical to TRBD2. The ends lost 8 bases at V and 0 bases at J; junction bases unmatched: 10. From germline, CDR1 is MNHEY and CDR2 SVGAGI. CDR3 length: 15 amino acids. CDR3 region: CASASSSGFSYEQYF. For the CDR3, the DNA is TGTGCCAGCGCCTCATCTAGCGGATTCTCCTACGAGCAGTACTTC.

This chain uses TRBV2 with TRBJ2-1; 7 positions agree with TRBD2. The germline V gene encodes CDR1 SNHLY and CDR2 FYNNEI. V trimming: 11 bases; J trimming: 8 bases; junction bases outside the gene matches: 12. The length of the CDR3 is 13 residues. The CDR3 sequence: CAGGTGGSDEQFF. The CDR3 DNA reads as TGTGCCGGTGGGACGGGAGGTAGCGATGAGCAGTTCTTC.

The chain couples TRBV6-5 to TRBJ1-5; no firm D call. Trimming pared 0 bases from V and 6 bases from J, leaving 9 bases between. The CDR3 spans 14 residues. Germline V gives CDR1 MNHEY, CDR2 SVGAGI. As DNA, the CDR3 is TGTGCCAGCAGTTACTCGAGGGTGGGTCAGCCCCAGCATTTT. Translation: CASSYSRVGQPQHF.

Note on this clone: The sample holds other DNA sequences that translate to the same CDR3. The rearrangement uses TRBV7-2 and TRBJ1-5; D gene ambiguous. Trimming left V 5 bases short and J 0 bases short, with 11 bases between. The CDR3 is 15 residues long. Germline V gene sequence: CDR1 SGHTA, CDR2 FQGNSA. The CDR3 DNA is TGTGCCAGCAGCCCCTGGGCAGCTAGCAATCAGCCCCAGCATTTT. It translates to CASSPWAASNQPQHF.

This chain's CDR3 is CASSSSAFSTDTQYF. CDR3 coding DNA: TGTGCCAGCAGTTCTAGCGCTTTTAGCACAGATACGCAGTATTTT. V usage is TRBV2 and J usage is TRBJ2-3; possibly TRBD2 for D (6 bases). The CDR3 is 15 amino acids. The V end was cut by 5 bases, the J end by 0 bases, with 12 bases between. CDR1 is SNHLY, CDR2 FYNNEI, per germline.

The chain combines TRBV6-1 with TRBJ1-4; weak D call: TRBD1 (5 bases). Trimming took 0 bases from V and 4 from J, leaving 12 bases between them. CDR1 is MNHNS and CDR2 is SASEGT in the germline V gene. The length of the CDR3 is 16 residues. The chain's CDR3 is CASSEAGGAGNEKLFF. DNA for the CDR3: TGTGCCAGCAGTGAAGCGGGAGGGGCAGGTAATGAAAAACTGTTTTTT.

This clone was seen just once. This chain joins TRBV6-4 and TRBJ1-1; 7 bases agree with TRBD1. Germline V gives CDR1 MRHNA, CDR2 SNTAGT. The CDR3 sequence is 12 residues long. After removal of 2 bases from V and 11 bases from J, the junction contained 5 bases not matched to a gene. This chain's CDR3 is CASSDRQGWAFF. CDR3 coding DNA: TGTGCCAGCAGTGACCGACAGGGCTGGGCTTTCTTT.

Only one count was recorded for this clone. The rearrangement links TRBV6-5 to TRBJ2-1; 9 bases align to TRBD1. V shed 3 bases and J 3 bases; nucleotides not matched to a gene: 3. Germline V gives CDR1 MNHEY, CDR2 SVGAGI. This CDR3 comprises 15 residues. The CDR3 protein is CASSYAGQGYNEQFF. CDR3 bases: TGTGCCAGCAGTTATGCGGGACAGGGCTACAATGAGCAGTTCTTC.

V usage is TRBV2 and J usage is TRBJ1-2, with 8 positions matching TRBD1. V shed 4 bases, J shed 3 bases, and the junction held 10 bases outside the gene matches. Germline V gene sequence: CDR1 SNHLY, CDR2 FYNNEI. CDR3 length equals 16 residues. The CDR3 DNA reads as TGTGCCAGCAGTGGGTCATGGACAGGGTTTGACTATGGCTACACCTTC. Residues: CASSGSWTGFDYGYTF.

The rearrangement links TRBV6-1 to TRBJ2-5, with 10 bases fitting TRBD2. The germline V gene encodes CDR1 MNHNS and CDR2 SASEGT. The CDR3 contains 16 residues. Trimming at V came to 1 base and at J to 7 bases, leaving 9 bases not matched to a gene. CDR3 nucleotide sequence: TGTGCCAGCAGTGAAGGGCCCCTAGCGGGAGAGGGGACCCAGTACTTC. Its protein product is CASSEGPLAGEGTQYF.

The chain has TRBV28 and TRBJ2-2; the D is unclear. CDR3 length: 13 amino acids. The V gene lost 3 bases and the J gene lost 5 bases, with 7 bases spanning the gap. Germline CDR1 and CDR2: MDHEN and SYDVKM. In DNA, the CDR3 is TGTGCCAGCAGTTTCCTAATAACCGGGGAGCTGTTTTTT. Amino acids: CASSFLITGELFF.

This chain joins TRBV7-9 and TRBJ2-3; a possible D gene is TRBD2 (5 bases). The germline V gene encodes CDR1 SEHNR and CDR2 FQNEAQ (reference sequence). Trimming took 7 bases from V and 5 from J, leaving 16 bases between them. The CDR3 contains 14 residues. CDR3 coding DNA: TGTGCCAGCACCGTTTGGGAGCGCAGAGATACGCAGTATTTT. Its protein product is CASTVWERRDTQYF.

CDR3 loop: CASSDRLAGADEQFF. In DNA form, the CDR3 reads TGTGCCAGCAGTGATCGACTAGCGGGAGCTGATGAGCAGTTCTTC. The V call is TRBV6-1, the J call TRBJ2-1; the match to TRBD2 covers 12 bases. Germline V CDR1 and CDR2: MNHNS, SASEGT. Unmatched junction bases numbered 5, after V lost 3 bases and J lost 8 bases. The CDR3 extends over 15 amino acids.

The CDR3 coding sequence is TGCGCCAGCAGCGGTATGGGCAGGAGCGGTCGGCGTCCTTTCTTT. It yields the protein CASSGMGRSGRRPFF. The chain joins TRBV10-1 to TRBJ1-1; D is ambiguous. The CDR3 totals 15 residues. Trimming stripped 6 bases from V and 12 bases from J, with 26 bases between. Germline-derived CDR1 and CDR2 are WNHNN and SYGVQD (reference sequence).

The genes are TRBV4-1 and TRBJ2-2; maybe TRBD2 (6 bases). The CDR3 contains 17 residues. From germline, CDR1 is MGHRA and CDR2 YSYEKL. Trimming left V 3 bases short and J 3 bases short, with 17 bases between. The CDR3 protein is CASSHPRESWDTGELFF. CDR3 coding DNA: TGCGCCAGCAGCCACCCTCGGGAGTCTTGGGACACCGGGGAGCTGTTTTTT.

V and J are TRBV7-3 and TRBJ2-3; the D gene is possibly TRBD2 (5 bases). The CDR3 covers 14 residues. Trimming cost V 0 bases and J 5 bases, with 9 bases left between them. The V gene's germline CDR1 is SGHTA and CDR2 FQGTGA. The CDR3 loop reads CASSLTPGIDTQYF. CDR3 nucleotides: TGTGCCAGCAGCTTAACCCCGGGGATAGATACGCAGTATTTT.

V usage is TRBV2 and J usage is TRBJ2-5; D perhaps matches TRBD1 (6 bases). This CDR3 is built from 13 residues. The germline gives CDR1 SNHLY, CDR2 FYNNEI. V was trimmed by 11 bases and J by 6 bases, leaving 19 bases between them. The chain's CDR3 is CARRQAEGQTQYF. The CDR3 DNA is TGTGCCCGCCGACAGGCCGAGGGACAGACCCAGTACTTC.

V and J are TRBV7-9 and TRBJ2-7; 7 bases fit TRBD2. V lost 0 bases, J lost 6 bases, and 8 bases stayed unmatched. This CDR3 spans 15 amino acids. Looked up from germline, CDR1 is SEHNR and CDR2 is FQNEAQ (reference sequence). In DNA, the CDR3 is TGTGCCAGCAGCTTAGCGTTGACTAGCAGTATCGAGCAGTACTTC. Encoded protein: CASSLALTSSIEQYF.

This rearrangement joins TRBV4-3 to TRBJ2-5; weak D call: TRBD1 (6 bases). Germline V gives CDR1 LGHNA, CDR2 YSLEER. V gave up 2 bases and J gave up 1 base, with 14 bases separating them. The CDR3 sequence is 16 residues long. CDR3 bases: TGCGCCAGCAGCCAAATGGGTGGGACAACCCAAGAGACCCAGTACTTC. It is translated as CASSQMGGTTQETQYF.

This chain uses TRBV4-3 with TRBJ1-1, with TRBD1 as a possible D gene (6 bases). Trimming removed 4 bases from V and 4 bases from J, with 10 bases in between. The CDR3 has 13 amino acids. CDR1 is LGHNA and CDR2 is YSLEER in the germline V gene. For the CDR3, the DNA is TGCGCCAGCAGCCTAATGGACAGCACTGAAGCTTTCTTT. Translated: CASSLMDSTEAFF.